This TCR beta chain was recorded in a study of monozygotic twins with cystic fibrosis. Whole-study context: Library input was three micrograms of fragmented DNA, with 15 PCR cycles. Study observations and caveats: Co-twins had the most similar V usage for 13 of 16 pairs, J for 8. The repertoire was suggested to be naive-dominated, clonality median about 0.009.

Notes on this clone: Antigen specificity is unknown.

The V gene's germline CDR1 is MNHNS and CDR2 SASEGT. The ends lost 2 bases at V and 7 bases at J; junction bases unmatched: 7. The CDR3 length is 15 residues. Assay: immunoSEQ multiplex PCR; the TCRdb copy retains only in-frame clones and omits some. There are 30,000 or so clones in the sample; nearly 98% occur only once, and 0.15% to 0.2% lies in the top ten. The sequenced material came from blood. The chain joins TRBV6-1 to TRBJ2-2, with TRBD2 matching 7 bases. The TCR comes from a girl aged 2 to 10 with cystic fibrosis. This chain's CDR3 is CASSELASGRGELFF. CDR3 in DNA: TGTGCCAGCAGTGAATTGGCTAGCGGACGCGGGGAGCTGTTTTTT.